What follows describes a single T cell receptor beta chain. Its target is unknown. This record comes from a study of response to subunit inactivated influenza vaccine. Study-wide results and caveats: Authors suggested few new T cells are recruited by each seasonal influenza vaccination.

TCRdb reprocessed the RT-PCR reads with MiXCR, giving one entry per CDR3 protein. In the table there are roughly 670,000 distinct CDR3 sequences, about 15% of which are singletons. Source: PBMCs from blood, taken 14 days before vaccination. This sequence originates from a man in his fifties who received an inactivated influenza vaccine.

The CDR3 protein is CASSLTSADSYNEQFF. The CDR3 bases are TGTGCCAGCAGCCTGACTAGCGCTGACTCCTACAATGAGCAGTTCTTC. This chain uses TRBV9 with TRBJ2-1; 8 positions agree with TRBD2. Germline V gives CDR1 SGDLS, CDR2 YYNGEE. This CDR3 region has 16 residues. Trimming took 4 bases from V and 0 from J; bases not matched to a gene: 6. Using reference TRBV9 and TRBJ2-1 for the parts outside the CDR3, the full variable domain is DSGVTQTPKHLITATGQRVTLRCSPRSGDLSVYWYQQSLDQGLQFLIQYYNGEERAKGNILERFSAQQFPDLHSELNLSSLELGDSALYFCASSLTSADSYNEQFFGPGTRLTVL.